This TCR beta chain was identified during a study of stem cell transplantation in POMP-related autoinflammatory disease. In the study overall: Pre-transplant patients had naive-skewed CD4+ T cells and few CD8+ T cells.

CDR3 length: 14 amino acids. Trimming took 7 bases from V and 2 from J, leaving 9 bases between them. Germline assignment: CDR1 SEHNR and CDR2 FQNEAQ (reference sequence). TCRdb's table, derived via immunoSEQ multiplex PCR, lists solely in-frame clones and lacks some. The sample lists some 31,000 clones; 70% to 90% were seen once. Concerning this clone: Its antigen remains unknown.

Study-wide findings and caveats: In patients with PRAID, every analyzed T-cell subset tended to show lower diversity and higher clonality. Unique TRB V-J gene pairings were limited in number in patients with PRAID.

PRAID featured immunodeficiency plus autoinflammation. This chain connects TRBV7-9 to TRBJ2-6, with D possibly being TRBD1 (6 bases). The starting material was CD4+ T cells from PBMCs, obtained before stem cell transplantation. The TCR sequence derives from a human donor with POMP-related autoinflammation and immune dysregulation (PRAID). This CDR3 reads CASTNRAGANVLTF. As DNA, the CDR3 is TGTGCCAGCACCAACAGGGCTGGGGCCAACGTCCTGACTTTC.